This entry is about one T cell receptor beta chain. Trimming left V 5 bases short and J 8 bases short, with 13 bases between. The CDR3 has 13 amino acids. In the original processing: Amplification with reference gene primers provided the estimates of nucleated cell counts. Method: immunoSEQ multiplex PCR; TCRdb's copy keeps in-frame clones and lacks some. V, J and clone size reflect that table, while D and trimming were determined from the DNA. This sample has approximately 66,000 clones, with approximately 86% found just once. The data derive from a study of blood T cell repertoires in COVID-19. On the study more broadly: COVID-19 samples from acute and convalescent phases originated in the United States, Italy and Spain. T cells, B-cell-depleted T cells, or PBMCs supplied cDNA or gDNA.

The V call is TRBV12-3 or TRBV12-4, the J call TRBJ2-1; possible D gene TRBD2, 5 bases. Sequenced sample: peripheral blood. This clonotype was obtained from a man aged 50-59 years with active COVID-19. The chain's CDR3 is CASSEGSGHEQFF. CDR3 nucleotide sequence: TGTGCCAGCAGTGAGGGTTCAGGCCATGAGCAGTTCTTC.